The 18 T cell receptor beta chains below come from one sample, sequenced in a study of blood T cell repertoires in COVID-19. TCRdb's copy holds only in-frame clones and misses some; the assay was immunoSEQ multiplex PCR. The sample includes some 150,000 clones, 84% of them seen just once. Sequenced sample: peripheral blood. These TCRs come from a man in his 70s with acute or convalescent COVID-19.

The V gene is TRBV5-4, the J gene TRBJ2-1; 8 bases are shared with TRBD2. J lost 8 bases, V lost 4 bases, and 14 bases had no gene match. Germline V gene data show CDR1 as SGHNT and CDR2 as YYREEE (reference sequence). CDR3 size: 16 residues. Here the CDR3 reads CASSSRAGVFRDEQFF. The CDR3 bases are TGTGCCAGCAGCAGTCGAGCGGGAGTATTTCGCGATGAGCAGTTCTTC.

The rearrangement joins TRBV19 to TRBJ2-1; D may be TRBD2 (5 bases). Looked up from germline, CDR1 is LNHDA and CDR2 is SQIVND (reference sequence). V was cut by 5 bases and J by 0 bases, with 14 bases left in between. The CDR3 covers 16 residues. In DNA, the CDR3 is TGTGCCAGTAGTGCTAGCCCCCGTAGCTCCTACAATGAGCAGTTCTTC. Its translation: CASSASPRSSYNEQFF.

The V call is TRBV5-1, the J call TRBJ2-7; 8 bases are a match to TRBD2. The germline CDR1 and CDR2 sequences are SGHRS and YFSETQ. J lost 3 bases, V lost 5 bases, and 7 bases had no gene match. The CDR3 runs to 14 residues. CDR3 DNA: TGCGCCAGCAGTTTCACCGGGACTAGCTACGAGCAGTACTTC. Its translation is CASSFTGTSYEQYF. Full variable domain (remainder filled in from reference TRBV5-1 and TRBJ2-7): KAGVTQTPRYLIKTRGQQVTLSCSPISGHRSVSWYQQTPGQGLQFLFEYFSETQRNKGNFPGRFSGRQFSNSRSEMNVSTLELGDSALYLCASSFTGTSYEQYFGPGTRLTVT.

The chain joins TRBV19 to TRBJ2-3; TRBD2 matches at 7 bases. Germline V gives CDR1 LNHDA, CDR2 SQIVND (reference sequence). The CDR3 is 15 amino acids. J gave up 4 bases and V 3 bases, and 7 bases lay outside the gene matches. CDR3 protein: CASSILAGASDTQYF. The CDR3 DNA is TGTGCCAGTAGTATCCTCGCGGGAGCGTCAGATACGCAGTATTTT.

This clone was detected a few times. The chain uses TRBV5-4 and TRBJ2-7, with 7 bases matching TRBD2. CDR1 and CDR2 (germline): SGHNT, YYREEE (reference sequence). CDR3 length equals 14 residues. The junction had 6 bases not matched to a gene; V was cut back by 2 bases and J by 4 bases. The chain's CDR3 is CASSFAGDRYEQYF. CDR3 nucleotide sequence: TGTGCCAGCAGCTTCGCGGGGGATAGATACGAGCAGTACTTC.

V usage is TRBV6-1 and J usage is TRBJ2-1; D is possibly TRBD2 (6 bases). V was trimmed by 3 bases and J by 0 bases, leaving 12 bases between them. The CDR3 runs to 16 residues. Germline V CDR1 and CDR2: MNHNS, SASEGT. The CDR3 spells CASSDRGLGSYNEQFF. CDR3 sequence (DNA): TGTGCCAGCAGTGACCGGGGACTCGGCTCCTACAATGAGCAGTTCTTC.

V and J are TRBV18 and TRBJ1-2; 7 nucleotides match TRBD1. The V segment lost 8 bases and the J segment 3 bases; nucleotides outside the gene matches: 6. The length of the CDR3 is 13 residues. In germline, CDR1 is KGHSH, CDR2 LQKENI. CDR3 coding DNA: TGTGCCAGCACGCCACAGGGGTACTATGGCTACACCTTC. Its protein is CASTPQGYYGYTF. Using reference TRBV18 and TRBJ1-2 for the parts outside the CDR3, the full variable domain is NAGVMQNPRHLVRRRGQEARLRCSPMKGHSHVYWYRQLPEEGLKFMVYLQKENIIDESGMPKERFSAEFPKEGPSILRIQQVVRGDSAAYFCASTPQGYYGYTFGSGTRLTVV.

The rearrangement joins TRBV7-9 to TRBJ1-2; 7 nucleotides match TRBD1. V dropped 4 bases and J dropped 4; count of bases not matched to a gene: 3. This CDR3 region has 13 residues. CDR1 and CDR2 from the germline V gene are SEHNR and FQNEAQ (reference sequence). The CDR3 DNA is TGTGCCAGCAGCTCGGGACAGACCTATGGCTACACCTTC. Its translation: CASSSGQTYGYTF.

This clone has just a few counts. The V call is TRBV7-3, the J call TRBJ2-5; TRBD2 aligns across 7 bases. Per germline, CDR1 SGHTA and CDR2 FQGTGA. J gave up 5 bases and V 1 base, and 7 bases lay outside the gene matches. The CDR3 has 15 residues. CDR3 region: CASSLMGGFKETQYF. The DNA of the CDR3 is TGTGCCAGCAGCTTAATGGGAGGGTTTAAGGAGACCCAGTACTTC.

The chain combines TRBV7-3 with TRBJ2-3; 10 bases map to TRBD2. V lost 5 bases to trimming and J lost 4 bases; unmatched junction nucleotides: 3. The length of the CDR3 is 14 residues. Germline loops: CDR1 SGHTA, CDR2 FQGTGA. CDR3 loop: CASSGAGGPDTQYF. The CDR3 DNA is TGTGCCAGCAGCGGAGCGGGAGGGCCAGATACGCAGTATTTT. The full variable domain, with the rest looked up from reference TRBV7-3 and TRBJ2-3, is GAGVSQTPSNKVTEKGKYVELRCDPISGHTALYWYRQSLGQGPEFLIYFQGTGAADDSGLPNDRFFAVRPEGSVSTLKIQRTERGDSAVYLCASSGAGGPDTQYFGPGTRLTVL.

The chain links TRBV7-9 to TRBJ2-3; 9 positions agree with TRBD1. CDR3 length equals 14 residues. V was clipped by 1 base and J by 4 bases; unmatched bases: 0. Germline V gene sequence: CDR1 SEHNR, CDR2 FQNEAQ (reference sequence). The CDR3 DNA sequence: TGTGCCAGCAGCTTAGGGACAGGGGCAGATACGCAGTATTTT. It codes for CASSLGTGADTQYF.

The J gene is TRBJ2-7, the V gene TRBV27; 11 positions agree with TRBD2. CDR3 length: 14 residues. Germline V lookup: CDR1 MNHEY, CDR2 SMNVEV (reference sequence). After removal of 5 bases from V and 13 bases from J, the junction contained 13 bases not matched to a gene. CDR3: CASSALLLAGAVYF. In nucleotides, the CDR3 is TGTGCCAGCAGTGCTCTGTTACTAGCGGGGGCCGTTTACTTC.

The chain recombines TRBV19 with TRBJ1-3; possibly TRBD1 for D (6 bases). Germline V gene lookup returns CDR1 LNHDA and CDR2 SQIVND (reference sequence). This CDR3 spans 12 amino acids. Deletions cut 9 bases from V and 2 bases from J, with 8 bases between. DNA for the CDR3: TGTGCCAGCAGGGGCGCTGGAAACACCATATATTTT. Residues: CASRGAGNTIYF.

This clone was observed a single time. The chain couples TRBV6-6 to TRBJ2-2, with TRBD1 matching 12 bases. V lost 6 bases and J lost 5; bases outside the gene matches: 19. The CDR3 extends over 20 amino acids. Per the germline V gene, CDR1 is MNHNY and CDR2 is SVGAGI (reference sequence). The CDR3 region is CASSFGWDRGRLGWTGELFF. The CDR3 region has the DNA TGTGCCAGCAGCTTCGGCTGGGACAGGGGGCGCCTGGGTTGGACCGGGGAGCTGTTTTTT.

The chain links TRBV7-9 to TRBJ1-5; the D is unclear. The V gene lost 5 bases and the J gene lost 0 bases, with 8 bases spanning the gap. Germline V CDR1 and CDR2: SEHNR, FQNEAQ (reference sequence). The CDR3 runs 14 residues. CDR3 sequence reads: CASSPTYSNQPQHF. In DNA form, the CDR3 reads TGTGCCAGCAGCCCGACATATAGCAATCAGCCCCAGCATTTT.

The sample holds one count of this clone. The chain uses TRBV18 and TRBJ2-7, with 10 bases aligning to TRBD1. J lost 3 bases, V lost 6 bases, and 5 bases had no gene match. Germline loops: CDR1 KGHSH, CDR2 LQKENI. This CDR3 is 14 amino acids long. CDR3 region: CASSGGTGDYEQYF. CDR3 nucleotides: TGTGCCAGCTCGGGAGGGACAGGGGACTACGAGCAGTACTTC.

The V gene is TRBV19, the J gene TRBJ1-1; possible D gene TRBD1, 6 bases. In germline, CDR1 is LNHDA, CDR2 SQIVND (reference sequence). V dropped 6 bases and J dropped 3 bases, with 11 bases sitting between them. This CDR3 contains 13 residues. Here the CDR3 reads CASRQGQYTEAFF. The CDR3 nucleotides read TGTGCCAGTAGGCAAGGACAGTACACTGAAGCTTTCTTT.

CDR3 residues: CASSLAPGGGYTF. CDR3 nucleotide sequence: TGTGCCAGCAGTTTAGCTCCTGGAGGGGGCTACACCTTC. The V call is TRBV6-5, the J call TRBJ1-2; D is undetermined. CDR3 length: 13 amino acids. From germline, CDR1 is MNHEY and CDR2 SVGAGI. V was cut by 4 bases and J by 8 bases, with 14 bases left in between.